The source of this TCR beta chain is a study of response to subunit inactivated influenza vaccine. Note on this clonotype: Its cognate antigen is unknown.

Study results and caveats: There was a suggestion from the authors that each seasonal influenza vaccination recruits few new T cells.

With 0 bases removed from V and 8 bases from J, the gap between germline ends came to 5 bases. Germline V CDR1 and CDR2: DFQATT, SNEGSKA (reference sequence). The CDR3 has 10 residues. TCRdb called the RT-PCR reads again in MiXCR, with one record for every CDR3 protein. Of approximately 520,000 distinct CDR3 sequences listed, 16% are singletons. V gene TRBV20-1 combines with J gene TRBJ2-7; D gene unclear. The sequence came from a man aged 45 to 70 who received an inactivated influenza vaccine. The starting material was CD4+ T cells sorted from PBMCs, obtained roughly 24 months after vaccination. The CDR3 bases are TGCAGTGCTAGAGATTATCAGCAGTACTTC. Its protein product is CSARDYQQYF.